This section outlines one T cell receptor (beta chain) sequence together with its context. The data originate from a study of control samples from healthy donors and cancer patients. Sequencing used immunoSEQ multiplex PCR; TCRdb keeps in-frame clones, though not all of them. Among fewer than 95,000 clones listed, 85% to 90% were seen once. The receptor was isolated from a woman in her 50s in good health. Material for sequencing was blood.

The CDR3 reads CASNPGTRFNSPLHF. As DNA, the CDR3 is TGTGCCAGCAACCCCGGGACAAGGTTCAATTCACCCCTCCACTTT. The gene calls are TRBV28 and TRBJ1-6, with D perhaps TRBD1 (6 bases). Germline V gene lookup returns CDR1 MDHEN and CDR2 SYDVKM. The V end was cut by 7 bases, the J end by 7 bases, with 17 bases between. This CDR3 has 15 amino acids.